These 20 T cell receptor beta chains originate from one sample sequenced in a study of T cells in Graves' hyperthyroidism and ophthalmopathy. Researchers took RNA transcripts and amplified the TCR beta CDR3 regions from them. A set of HTBI primers served as the primers for a first-round RT-PCR of the TCR CDR3. Using its own MiXCR run on the multiplex PCR reads, TCRdb lists one record per CDR3 protein. This sample carries approximately 430,000 distinct CDR3 sequences, approximately 14% of them seen once, and the ten largest clones take almost 8%. Sequenced sample: blood. These receptors all come from a woman between 18 and 29 years old with Graves' hyperthyroidism.

In its sample, this clonotype was seen many times. This chain joins TRBV20-1 and TRBJ2-7, with 10 bases lining up with TRBD2. Trimming cost V 5 bases and J 0 bases; bases outside gene matches: 4. Germline V CDR1 and CDR2: DFQATT, SNEGSKA (reference sequence). The length of the CDR3 is 14 residues. CDR3 region: CSAVAGGTSYEQYF. CDR3 DNA: TGCAGTGCTGTAGCGGGAGGCACCTCCTACGAGCAGTACTTC.

This clonotype has ten or more counts. In nucleotides, the CDR3 is TGTGCCACCCGAACAGGGGGCTCTGGAAACACCATATATTTT. This codes for CATRTGGSGNTIYF. The V gene is TRBV12-3 or TRBV12-4, the J gene TRBJ1-3, with 8 positions matching TRBD1. This CDR3 is built from 14 residues. Germline trimming cut 10 bases from V and 0 bases from J; bases unmatched to any gene: 5.

CDR3 protein: CASSSAAGGPHNEQFF. Here the CDR3 DNA reads TGTGCCAGCAGTTCGGCAGCGGGAGGGCCGCACAATGAGCAGTTCTTC. The V call is TRBV6-5, the J call TRBJ2-1; TRBD2 agrees at 10 bases. Germline lookup yields CDR1 MNHEY and CDR2 SVGAGI. The J segment lost 5 bases and the V segment lost 4 bases, leaving 8 bases of the junction unmatched. The CDR3 sequence is 16 residues long.

In this sample, this clonotype turned up many times. The chain links TRBV7-9 to TRBJ2-1; the match to TRBD2 covers 11 bases. J lost 4 bases, V lost 3 bases, and 8 bases had no gene match. CDR1 is SEHNR and CDR2 is FQNEAQ in the germline V gene (reference sequence). The CDR3 loop spans 17 amino acids. CDR3 loop: CASSFLSRTSGYNEQFF. The CDR3 DNA reads as TGTGCCAGCAGCTTTTTGTCCAGGACTAGCGGGTACAATGAGCAGTTCTTC.

This clonotype was recorded only once. This chain uses TRBV6-5 with TRBJ1-6; no clear D gene. CDR3 length equals 11 residues. V dropped 3 bases and J dropped 13 bases, with 7 bases sitting between them. Germline loops: CDR1 MNHEY, CDR2 SVGAGI. DNA for the CDR3: TGTGCCAGCAGTTATCGAGGGCCCCTCCACTTT. Translation: CASSYRGPLHF.

The chain recombines TRBV5-6 with TRBJ1-1; possibly TRBD1 for D (5 bases). Germline lookup yields CDR1 SGHDT and CDR2 YYEEEE. V was cut by 3 bases and J by 5 bases, with 14 bases left in between. There are 14 residues in the CDR3. The CDR3 protein is CASSSGTVETEAFF. The CDR3 DNA is TGTGCCAGCAGCTCCGGGACGGTAGAAACTGAAGCTTTCTTT.

This clonotype was counted a few times. V usage is TRBV6-1 and J usage is TRBJ2-2; D remains ambiguous. The germline V and J ends were trimmed by 5 bases and 3 bases, with 7 bases remaining between them. This CDR3 region has 13 residues. Germline V gene data show CDR1 as MNHNS and CDR2 as SASEGT. The CDR3 sequence is CASSSRDTGELFF. In nucleotides, the CDR3 is TGTGCCAGCAGTTCCCGTGACACCGGGGAGCTGTTTTTT.

This clonotype appeared many times. This chain links TRBV30 with TRBJ2-2; no clear D gene. The germline V gene encodes CDR1 GTSNPN and CDR2 SVGIG (reference sequence). V was shortened by 4 bases and J by 1 base, with 10 bases between the two germline ends. CDR3 length: 14 residues. For the CDR3, the DNA is TGTGCCTGGAAGTTGAGTCTGAACACCGGGGAGCTGTTTTTT. Translating gives CAWKLSLNTGELFF.

This clonotype was picked up many times. The V call is TRBV30, the J call TRBJ2-1; 9 nucleotides match TRBD1. The CDR3 has 14 residues. After removal of 0 bases from V and 6 bases from J, the junction contained 3 bases not matched to a gene. The V gene's germline CDR1 is GTSNPN and CDR2 SVGIG (reference sequence). In DNA, the CDR3 is TGTGCCTGGAGTGTGACAGGGGGGGCCAATGAGCAGTTCTTC. This encodes CAWSVTGGANEQFF. Variable domain in full (rest from reference TRBV30 and TRBJ2-1): SQTIHQWPATLVQPVGSPLSLECTVEGTSNPNLYWYRQAAGRGLQLLFYSVGIGQISSEVPQNLSASRPQDRQFILSSKKLLLSDSGFYLCAWSVTGGANEQFFGPGTRLTVL.

This clonotype occurred many times. This rearrangement joins TRBV5-6 to TRBJ2-3, with D uncertain. Germline CDR1 reads SGHDT; CDR2 reads YYEEEE. V dropped 0 bases and J dropped 3 bases, with 14 bases sitting between them. The CDR3 length is 16 residues. CDR3 nucleotide sequence: TGTGCCAGCAGCTTGGACTTTCGACCCTTGACAGATACGCAGTATTTT. Protein: CASSLDFRPLTDTQYF.

Written as DNA, the CDR3 is TGCGCCAGCAGCTTGGGCCGGGGCGGTAGAGACACTGAAGCTTTCTTT. Translated: CASSLGRGGRDTEAFF. This rearrangement joins TRBV5-1 to TRBJ1-1; D possibly corresponds to TRBD1 (5 bases). This CDR3 spans 16 amino acids. The V gene lost 0 bases and the J gene lost 3 bases, with 15 bases spanning the gap. Looked up from germline, CDR1 is SGHRS and CDR2 is YFSETQ.

This clonotype has at least ten counts. This sequence joins TRBV20-1 and TRBJ2-3; D uncertain. CDR1 and CDR2 (germline): DFQATT, SNEGSKA (reference sequence). CDR3 length: 13 amino acids. Trimming took 6 bases from V and 2 from J, leaving 12 bases between them. The CDR3 DNA follows: TGCAGTGCCCACGGCACCTACACAGATACGCAGTATTTT. As protein: CSAHGTYTDTQYF.

This clonotype was counted ten times or more. The rearrangement joins TRBV20-1 to TRBJ2-7, with a weak D call TRBD2 (5 bases). This CDR3 is built from 15 residues. The ends were cut back, 8 bases at V and 0 bases at J, with 20 bases in the middle. Germline CDR1 and CDR2: DFQATT and SNEGSKA (reference sequence). CDR3 residues: CSTGRGALTSYEQYF. For the CDR3, the DNA is TGCAGTACGGGGAGAGGTGCCCTCACCTCCTACGAGCAGTACTTC.

This clonotype has a count of ten or more. The V and J genes are TRBV2 and TRBJ2-3; TRBD1 is a possible D gene (5 bases). The CDR3 loop spans 13 amino acids. Germline CDR1 SNHLY, CDR2 FYNNEI. Between the trimmed V and J ends, which lost 8 bases and 0 bases, there was a span of 9 bases. CDR3 nucleotide sequence: TGTGCCAGCGGGGCGGAAAGCACAGATACGCAGTATTTT. Its translation is CASGAESTDTQYF.

This clonotype was seen repeatedly, ten times or more. The CDR3: CSARQEDNYGYTF. For the CDR3, the DNA is TGCAGTGCTAGACAGGAGGATAACTATGGCTACACCTTC. V usage is TRBV20-1 and J usage is TRBJ1-2; no reliable D call. The CDR3 consists of 13 residues. V was clipped by 2 bases and J by 1 base, with 8 bases between them. CDR1 DFQATT and CDR2 SNEGSKA come from the germline V gene (reference sequence).

V is TRBV12-3 or TRBV12-4 and J is TRBJ1-3, with D hard to call. The CDR3 is made up of 15 amino acids. The V gene lost 6 bases and the J gene lost 0 bases, with 12 bases spanning the gap. CDR3 DNA: TGTGCCAGCAGGCCTACCTGGGCCTCTGGAAACACCATATATTTT. The encoded protein is CASRPTWASGNTIYF.

This clonotype came up a few times. The chain employs TRBV19 and TRBJ1-5; no clear D gene. V lost 5 bases and J 4 bases, leaving 9 bases between the germline ends. Germline CDR1 LNHDA, CDR2 SQIVND (reference sequence). The CDR3 has 13 amino acids. The CDR3 DNA sequence: TGTGCCAGTAGTCGCAACCAAAATCAGCCCCAGCATTTT. Its translation: CASSRNQNQPQHF.

The J gene is TRBJ1-2, the V gene TRBV20-1; no clear D gene. The CDR3 is made up of 13 amino acids. Trimming took 3 bases from V and 2 from J, leaving 10 bases between them. Germline assignment: CDR1 DFQATT and CDR2 SNEGSKA (reference sequence). The CDR3 DNA follows: TGCAGTGCTAGTCAGGAGATGAACTATGGCTACACCTTC. Protein sequence: CSASQEMNYGYTF.

The rearrangement joins TRBV4-2 to TRBJ1-6; D is ambiguous. The CDR3 has 19 residues. Germline V gives CDR1 LGHNA, CDR2 YNFKEQ. The V gene lost 4 bases and the J gene lost 5 bases, with 24 bases spanning the gap. CDR3 coding DNA: TGTGCCAGCAGCCCCCCTCCCTGGGATAGGGTATTAAATAATTCACCCCTCCACTTT. Translating gives CASSPPPWDRVLNNSPLHF.

There are many counts of this clonotype. The DNA of the CDR3 is TGTGCCAGCAGCTGGCAATGGGGACAGGGGAAGGATGGCTACACCTTC. The encoded protein is CASSWQWGQGKDGYTF. The chain couples TRBV5-5 to TRBJ1-2; 10 bases fit TRBD1. The CDR3 is 16 amino acids. Germline CDR1 is SGHKS and CDR2 is YYEKEE (reference sequence). With V trimmed by 3 bases and J by 6 bases, 11 bases remained unmatched. Using reference TRBV5-5 and TRBJ1-2 for the parts outside the CDR3, the full variable domain is DAGVTQSPTHLIKTRGQQVTLRCSPISGHKSVSWYQQVLGQGPQFIFQYYEKEERGRGNFPDRFSARQFPNYSSELNVNALLLGDSALYLCASSWQWGQGKDGYTFGSGTRLTVV.